This TCR beta chain was sequenced during a study of T cells after posttransplantation cyclophosphamide. Study results and limitations: After PTCy, TRB diversity resembled that of CNI/methotrexate controls. TRB overlap between skin or GI tissue T cells and blood was limited. Donor CD8+ memory clones often dominated recipient blood repertoires at later times.

Germline V gene lookup returns CDR1 LNHDA and CDR2 SQIVND (reference sequence). V was pared by 3 bases and J by 6 bases, with 8 bases between. This CDR3 is 13 amino acids long. Control samples came 1 year after myeloablative marrow transplants with methotrexate plus calcineurin inhibitor. This clone was detected a few times. Its antigen is currently unknown. Produced via immunoSEQ multiplex PCR; TCRdb's table is partial and in-frame only. The repertoire includes about 9,800 clones, around 89% of them detected once, and 3.5% to 5% sits in the top ten. The input for sequencing was PBMCs, taken around 440 days after allogeneic stem cell transplant with calcineurin inhibitor and methotrexate. The rearrangement links TRBV19 to TRBJ2-2; weak D call: TRBD1 (5 bases). This TCR derives from a male patient aged 45 to 59 who received an allogeneic stem cell transplant from an unrelated donor, was CMV-positive, and had chronic GVHD only. Some T cells could come from the graft donor. CDR3 region: CASSIRRAGELFF. CDR3 sequence (DNA): TGTGCCAGTAGTATTCGCAGGGCCGGGGAGCTGTTTTTT.